The entry that follows covers one TCR beta chain sequence. What it binds is unknown. Primers: 60 Vbeta forward and 13 Jbeta reverse. This table comes from immunoSEQ multiplex PCR, and its TCRdb copy is limited to in-frame clones, with some not included. The sample has 150,000 to 200,000 clones; about 77% are singletons. This record comes from a study of cytomegalovirus exposure and HLA in healthy donors. In the study overall: An earlier analysis found fewer than 120 million unique TCR beta sequences from about 190 million T cells.

Study observations and caveats: As immune exposure information, only CMV serostatus was available. Donors were assumed by presence/absence analyses to have roughly uniform sequencing depth.

This receptor was identified in a female donor in good health and CMV-seronegative. The sample was PBMCs.

CDR3 in amino acids: CASSPAASGNTGELFF. The CDR3 region has the DNA TGCGCCAGCAGCCCGGCAGCTAGCGGTAACACCGGGGAGCTGTTTTTT. The genes are TRBV5-1 and TRBJ2-2; 7 nucleotides match TRBD2. The CDR3 runs to 16 residues. Unmatched junction bases numbered 8, after V lost 4 bases and J lost 2 bases. The germline CDR1 and CDR2 sequences are SGHRS and YFSETQ.